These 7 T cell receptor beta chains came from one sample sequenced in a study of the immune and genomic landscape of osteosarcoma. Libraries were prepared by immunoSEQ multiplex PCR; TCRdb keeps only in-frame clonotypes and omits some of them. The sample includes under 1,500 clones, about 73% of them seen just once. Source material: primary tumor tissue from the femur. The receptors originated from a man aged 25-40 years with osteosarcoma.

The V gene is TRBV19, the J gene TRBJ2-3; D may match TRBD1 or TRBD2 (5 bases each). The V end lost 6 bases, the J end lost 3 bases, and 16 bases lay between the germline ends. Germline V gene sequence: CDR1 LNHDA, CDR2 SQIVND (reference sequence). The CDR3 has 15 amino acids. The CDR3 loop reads CASRKGRSMTDTQYF. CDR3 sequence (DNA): TGTGCCAGTAGGAAGGGACGGTCCATGACAGATACGCAGTATTTT.

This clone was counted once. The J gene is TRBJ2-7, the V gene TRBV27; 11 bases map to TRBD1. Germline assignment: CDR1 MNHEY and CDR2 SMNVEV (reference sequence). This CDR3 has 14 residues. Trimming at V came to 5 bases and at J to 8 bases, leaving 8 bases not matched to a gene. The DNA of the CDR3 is TGTGCCAGCAGTCCCGGGACAGGGGGTGAGAAGCAGTACTTC. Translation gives CASSPGTGGEKQYF.

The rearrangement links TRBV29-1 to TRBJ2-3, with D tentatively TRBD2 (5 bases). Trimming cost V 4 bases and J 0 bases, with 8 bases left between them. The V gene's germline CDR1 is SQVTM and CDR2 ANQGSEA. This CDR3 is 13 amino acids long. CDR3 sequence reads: CSVGWTSTDTQYF. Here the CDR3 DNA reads TGCAGCGTTGGGTGGACTAGCACAGATACGCAGTATTTT.

The CDR3 sequence: CASSGQGQFYGYTF. In DNA, the CDR3 is TGTGCCAGCAGCGGCCAGGGACAGTTCTATGGCTACACCTTC. This chain connects TRBV7-9 to TRBJ1-2; 7 nucleotides match TRBD1. Unmatched junction bases numbered 7, after V lost 5 bases and J lost 4 bases. CDR1 and CDR2 from the germline V gene are SEHNR and FQNEAQ (reference sequence). The length of the CDR3 is 14 residues.

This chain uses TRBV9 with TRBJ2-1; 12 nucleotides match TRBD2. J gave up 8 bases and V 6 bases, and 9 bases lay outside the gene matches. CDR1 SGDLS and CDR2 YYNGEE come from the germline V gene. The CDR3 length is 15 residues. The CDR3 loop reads CASNPWASGGDEQFF. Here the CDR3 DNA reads TGTGCCAGCAATCCGTGGGCTAGCGGGGGGGATGAGCAGTTCTTC.

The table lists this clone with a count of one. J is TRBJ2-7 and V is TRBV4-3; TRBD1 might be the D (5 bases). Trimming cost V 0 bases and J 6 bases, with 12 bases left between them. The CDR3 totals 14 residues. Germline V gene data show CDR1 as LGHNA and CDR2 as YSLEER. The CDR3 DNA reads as TGCGCCAGCAGCCAAGATTTTGGGGCAGGCGAGCAGTACGTC. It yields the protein CASSQDFGAGEQYV.

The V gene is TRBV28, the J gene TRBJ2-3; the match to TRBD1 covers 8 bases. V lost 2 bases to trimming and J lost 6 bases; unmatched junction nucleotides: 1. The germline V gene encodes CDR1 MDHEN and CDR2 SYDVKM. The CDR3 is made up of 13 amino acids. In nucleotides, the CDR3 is TGTGCCAGCAGTTTAACAGGGGGGGATACGCAGTATTTT. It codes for CASSLTGGDTQYF. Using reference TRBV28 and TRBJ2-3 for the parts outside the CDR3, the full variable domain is DVKVTQSSRYLVKRTGEKVFLECVQDMDHENMFWYRQDPGLGLRLIYFSYDVKMKEKGDIPEGYSVSREKKERFSLILESASTNQTSMYLCASSLTGGDTQYFGPGTRLTVL.